This passage covers 28 T cell receptor beta chains from one sample sequenced in a study (dated by TCRdb to the mid-2010s). Cells that were CD4+CD25+CD127-/low were isolated as Tregs. Receptor libraries were prepared by 5' RACE. Sequencing was carried out with an Illumina MiSeq. TCRdb reprocessing: public reads trimmed at Q25 with fastp, clones called with MiXCR, in-frame beta chains kept. Each entry merges the rows of one CDR3 protein and shows their most common DNA and genes. Counted in this sample were 35,000 to 50,000 distinct CDR3 sequences; about 20% of them appeared once. Together, the top ten hold just over 4% of the sample. The sample taken for sequencing was Tregs sorted from blood. Source of these receptors: a female donor with breast cancer.

The sample holds one count of this clonotype. Being one base from a much bigger clone, this may be a read error. The CDR3 is CANSLPRGRMNTEAFF. CDR3 DNA sequence: TGTGCCAACAGTTTGCCACGGGGGAGGATGAACACTGAAGCTTTCTTT. This chain connects TRBV28 to TRBJ1-1, with a tentative D call TRBD1 (5 bases). Germline V gene sequence: CDR1 MDHEN, CDR2 SYDVKM. The CDR3 consists of 16 residues.

This chain links TRBV3-1 with TRBJ1-2; no reliable D call. The CDR3 sequence is 13 residues long. Germline CDR1 is LGHDT and CDR2 is YNNKEL (reference sequence). V was shortened by 2 bases and J by 6 bases, with 10 bases between the two germline ends. CDR3 in DNA: TGTGCCAGCAGCCAATTAGGAACGGATGGCTACACCTTC. This encodes CASSQLGTDGYTF.

In regard to this clonotype: A junction boundary mismatches the germline segment, possibly from a read error. This chain joins TRBV9 and TRBJ2-2, with TRBD1 matching over 10 bases. Germline assignment: CDR1 SGDLS and CDR2 YYNGEE. The CDR3 is 16 residues long. Here the CDR3 reads CASSVRQGASTGKLFF. In DNA form, the CDR3 reads TGTGCCAGCAGCGTAAGACAGGGGGCGAGCACCGGGAAGCTGTTTTTT.

J is TRBJ2-6 and V is TRBV7-8; 9 bases align to TRBD1. CDR1 and CDR2 (germline): SGHVS, FQNEAQ. With 5 bases clipped from V and 0 bases from J, the junction kept 8 bases outside the gene matches. This CDR3 has 18 residues. The CDR3 loop reads CASSARQGGDSGANVLTF. DNA of the CDR3: TGTGCCAGCAGCGCCCGACAGGGGGGGGACTCTGGGGCCAACGTCCTGACTTTC.

This clonotype has a handful of counts. J is TRBJ1-2 and V is TRBV30, with D unclear. The V gene's germline CDR1 is GTSNPN and CDR2 SVGIG (reference sequence). The V end lost 0 bases, the J end lost 7 bases, and 6 bases lay between the germline ends. The CDR3 covers 11 residues. CDR3 bases: TGTGCCTGGAGTGTATTTGGTGGCTACACCTTC. Translating gives CAWSVFGGYTF.

This clonotype was observed many times. The CDR3 region has the DNA TGCGCCAGCAGCTTGGGTAGCGGGAGACTGAATGAGCAGTTCTTC. Translating gives CASSLGSGRLNEQFF. This chain links TRBV5-1 with TRBJ2-1, with TRBD2 matching 9 bases. This CDR3 has 15 residues. CDR1 is SGHRS, CDR2 YFSETQ, per germline. Trimming at V came to 0 bases and at J to 7 bases, leaving 5 bases not matched to a gene.

The chain is built from TRBV13 and TRBJ1-1; 12 bases are shared with TRBD1. Germline values: CDR1 PRHDT, CDR2 FYEKMQ (reference sequence). This CDR3 region has 18 residues. Trimming removed 5 bases from V and 4 bases from J; junction bases left unmatched: 14. The CDR3: CASSDFSGTGGQGTEAFF. The CDR3 DNA reads TGTGCCAGCAGCGACTTCTCCGGGACAGGGGGCCAGGGCACTGAAGCTTTCTTT.

The genes are TRBV11-3 and TRBJ2-2; 8 bases align to TRBD1. The germline V gene encodes CDR1 SGHNT and CDR2 YENEEA. The CDR3 totals 13 residues. V was clipped by 8 bases and J by 4 bases; unmatched bases: 3. The CDR3 nucleotides read TGTGCCAGCCGGACAGGGCCCACCGGGGAGCTGTTTTTT. Residues: CASRTGPTGELFF. Filled out from reference TRBV11-3 and TRBJ2-2, the complete variable domain reads EAGVVQSPRYKIIEKKQPVAFWCNPISGHNTLYWYLQNLGQGPELLIRYENEEAVDDSQLPKDRFSAERLKGVDSTLKIQPAELGDSAVYLCASRTGPTGELFFGEGSRLTVL.

This clonotype occurred many times. The V call is TRBV5-1, the J call TRBJ2-5; tentative D call: TRBD1 (5 bases). Germline V CDR1 and CDR2: SGHRS, YFSETQ. Trimming left V 3 bases short and J 1 base short, with 13 bases between. This CDR3 is 15 amino acids long. CDR3 region: CASSYSSGIQETQYF. Written as DNA, the CDR3 is TGCGCCAGCAGCTACTCGTCAGGGATCCAAGAGACCCAGTACTTC. The variable domain in full, completed from reference TRBV5-1 and TRBJ2-5, reads KAGVTQTPRYLIKTRGQQVTLSCSPISGHRSVSWYQQTPGQGLQFLFEYFSETQRNKGNFPGRFSGRQFSNSRSEMNVSTLELGDSALYLCASSYSSGIQETQYFGPGTRLLVL.

By sample fraction, this clonotype is medium-sized (0.01 to 0.1%). The chain combines TRBV6-1 with TRBJ2-3, with 11 positions matching TRBD2. Germline V lookup: CDR1 MNHNS, CDR2 SASEGT. This CDR3 spans 14 amino acids. V was pared by 5 bases and J by 9 bases, with 7 bases of the junction left unmatched. CDR3 DNA sequence: TGTGCCAGCAGTTTAGCGGGAGGGCCCGCGACGCAGTATTTT. This codes for CASSLAGGPATQYF.

Only a few counts were recorded for this clonotype. This chain uses TRBV28 with TRBJ1-6, with 7 bases identical to TRBD1. V lost 6 bases to trimming and J lost 10 bases; unmatched junction nucleotides: 9. The CDR3 runs to 14 residues. CDR1 and CDR2 (germline): MDHEN, SYDVKM. CDR3 residues: CASRPQGTQSPLHF. The CDR3 DNA follows: TGTGCCAGCAGGCCACAGGGGACGCAGTCACCCCTCCACTTT.

This clonotype has just one count. Being one base from a much bigger clone, this may be a read error. The DNA for the CDR3 is TGCAATGCTTGTAACTTCCTCGAGTCGGATACGCAGTATTTT. Protein: CNACNFLESDTQYF. J is TRBJ2-3 and V is TRBV20-1; D remains unclear. In germline, CDR1 is DFQATT, CDR2 SNEGSKA (reference sequence). The CDR3 loop spans 14 amino acids.

The table lists this clonotype with many counts. The rearrangement joins TRBV20-1 to TRBJ1-4, with D possibly matching TRBD1 (5 bases). V lost 2 bases, J lost 10 bases, and 11 bases lay in between. The germline gives CDR1 DFQATT, CDR2 SNEGSKA (reference sequence). This CDR3 has 12 residues. The CDR3 is CSARHAGGKLFF. The CDR3, as DNA: TGCAGTGCTAGACATGCGGGGGGAAAACTGTTTTTT.

Concerning this clonotype: This sequence may be a read error, since a much larger clone differs from it by one base. This is likely a read error, given that the CDR3 carries no conserved phenylalanine or tryptophan at its end. This CDR3 is CSASKTGTYEQYS. As DNA, the CDR3 is TGCAGTGCTAGCAAAACAGGGACCTACGAGCAGTACTCC. The rearrangement uses TRBV20-1 and TRBJ2-7; possible D gene TRBD1, 6 bases. Trimming pared 3 bases from V and 2 bases from J, leaving 11 bases between. This CDR3 comprises 13 residues. CDR1 and CDR2 from the germline V gene are DFQATT and SNEGSKA (reference sequence).

There are many counts of this clonotype. The genes are TRBV7-6 and TRBJ2-1; perhaps TRBD2 as D (6 bases). Deletions cut 4 bases from V and 3 bases from J, with 13 bases between. Germline CDR1 and CDR2: SGHVS and FNYEAQ. The CDR3 extends over 15 amino acids. For the CDR3, the DNA is TGTGCCAGCAGCTCAAGTACTAGCAGCTACAATGAGCAGTTCTTC. Translation: CASSSSTSSYNEQFF.

With respect to this clonotype: This sequence may be a read error, since a much larger clone differs from it by one base. The genes are TRBV12-3 or TRBV12-4 and TRBJ2-1; 11 bases fit TRBD2. The CDR3 extends over 15 amino acids. With 7 bases clipped from V and 5 bases from J, the junction kept 7 bases outside the gene matches. CDR3 coding DNA: TGTGCCAGCACCGCAGGGACTAGCGGTCACAATGAGCAGTTCTTC. Translation gives CASTAGTSGHNEQFF.

Of note for this clonotype: At one of its ends the junction is not consistent with the germline gene, which may arise from a read error. J is TRBJ1-1 and V is TRBV29-1; no firm D call. Looked up from germline, CDR1 is SQVTM and CDR2 is ANQGSEA. CDR3 size: 13 residues. CDR3 loop: CSAEGQMNTEAFF. The CDR3 DNA follows: TGCAGCGCTGAAGGGCAGATGAACACTGAAGCTTTCTTT.

This clonotype has only a few counts. V usage is TRBV3-1 and J usage is TRBJ1-2; D remains ambiguous. Germline lookup yields CDR1 LGHDT and CDR2 YNNKEL (reference sequence). Trimming took 5 bases from V and 4 from J, leaving 14 bases between them. CDR3 length: 14 amino acids. CDR3 region: CASSDRSPGYGYTF. The CDR3, as DNA: TGTGCCAGCAGCGATCGAAGCCCCGGCTATGGCTACACCTTC.

A note on this clonotype: This may stem from a read error, because a much larger clone lies one nucleotide away. The V gene is TRBV4-1, the J gene TRBJ1-1, with D perhaps matching TRBD1 (5 bases). The CDR3 is made up of 14 amino acids. Germline CDR1 MGHRA, CDR2 YSYEKL. The chain's CDR3 is CASSDSWGNTDAFF. The CDR3, as DNA: TGCGCCAGCAGCGACAGCTGGGGAAATACTGATGCTTTCTTT.

The table lists this clonotype with a few counts. This chain uses TRBV18 with TRBJ2-7; D unclear. Germline CDR1 and CDR2: KGHSH and LQKENI. The CDR3 has 13 residues. Trimming cost V 0 bases and J 5 bases, with 8 bases left between them. CDR3 residues: CASSPPGNDEQYF. The CDR3 coding sequence is TGTGCCAGCTCACCACCAGGGAACGACGAGCAGTACTTC.

This clonotype was counted at least ten times. The rearrangement joins TRBV7-9 to TRBJ1-1, with 9 bases lining up with TRBD1. CDR3 size: 15 residues. V was pared by 2 bases and J by 2 bases, with 3 bases of the junction left unmatched. Germline V lookup: CDR1 SEHNR, CDR2 FQNEAQ (reference sequence). The chain's CDR3 is CASSLRQGGNTEAFF. The CDR3 DNA reads as TGTGCCAGCAGCTTACGACAGGGGGGAAACACTGAAGCTTTCTTT.

This clonotype was seen a few times. V and J are TRBV28 and TRBJ2-3; 10 nucleotides align to TRBD2. CDR1 MDHEN and CDR2 SYDVKM come from the germline V gene. CDR3 length: 15 residues. J lost 4 bases, V lost 6 bases, and 7 bases had no gene match. The CDR3 region has the DNA TGTGCCAGCAGCGAAGCGGGAGGGCGGGCAGATACGCAGTATTTT. It translates to CASSEAGGRADTQYF. The full variable domain, with the rest looked up from reference TRBV28 and TRBJ2-3, is DVKVTQSSRYLVKRTGEKVFLECVQDMDHENMFWYRQDPGLGLRLIYFSYDVKMKEKGDIPEGYSVSREKKERFSLILESASTNQTSMYLCASSEAGGRADTQYFGPGTRLTVL.

Concerning this clonotype: The conserved phenylalanine or tryptophan normally closing the CDR3 is absent here, so this likely arose from a read error. The chain is built from TRBV20-1 and TRBJ1-3; D is undetermined. The CDR3 extends over 14 amino acids. V lost 4 bases, J lost 1 base, and 11 bases lay in between. Germline V CDR1 and CDR2: DFQATT, SNEGSKA (reference sequence). The CDR3 nucleotides are TGCAGTGCTAAGTACTACCATTCTGGAAACACCATATATTCC. Translation gives CSAKYYHSGNTIYS.

This clonotype was seen repeatedly, ten times or more. The chain is built from TRBV4-1 and TRBJ2-7, with TRBD1 matching over 9 bases. Germline V CDR1 and CDR2: MGHRA, YSYEKL. V shed 5 bases, J shed 7 bases, and the junction held 6 bases outside the gene matches. This CDR3 region has 13 residues. The CDR3 DNA reads as TGCGCCAGCAGCGACAACAGGGGGCATGAGCAGTACTTC. Its translation: CASSDNRGHEQYF.

The chain has TRBV19 and TRBJ2-2; D ambiguous. The CDR3 loop spans 15 amino acids. V was clipped by 9 bases and J by 5 bases, with 19 bases between them. CDR1 is LNHDA and CDR2 is SQIVND in the germline V gene (reference sequence). DNA of the CDR3: TGTGCCAGCACAAAACGGGCGGATATTACCGGGGAGCTGTTTTTT. Translating gives CASTKRADITGELFF.

The V gene is TRBV10-3, the J gene TRBJ2-5; 7 nucleotides match TRBD2. The CDR3 spans 14 residues. Per the germline V gene, CDR1 is ENHRY and CDR2 is SYGVKD. Trimming removed 3 bases from V and 5 bases from J; junction bases left unmatched: 6. CDR3 bases: TGTGCCATCAGTGAATCCAGCGGGAAGGAGACCCAGTACTTC. Protein sequence: CAISESSGKETQYF.

This clonotype has ten or more counts. This chain links TRBV9 with TRBJ2-5; D gene ambiguous. This CDR3 region has 13 residues. Per germline, CDR1 SGDLS and CDR2 YYNGEE. The V end was cut by 4 bases, the J end by 1 base, with 8 bases between. CDR3 DNA sequence: TGTGCCAGCAGCTCGGCAGCCCAAGAGACCCAGTACTTC. Translated: CASSSAAQETQYF.

Only a few counts were recorded for this clonotype. This rearrangement joins TRBV4-2 to TRBJ2-7, with 9 bases fitting TRBD2. The germline V gene has CDR1 LGHNA and CDR2 YNFKEQ. This CDR3 is built from 17 residues. V gave up 4 bases and J gave up 6 bases; unmatched junction bases: 16. CDR3 sequence (DNA): TGTGCCAGCAGCCTCCCCTTTAGCGGGAGCCTTTCAATCGAGCAGTACTTC. Protein sequence: CASSLPFSGSLSIEQYF.